This T cell receptor beta chain is from a study of response to subunit inactivated influenza vaccine. MiXCR was run by TCRdb on the RT-PCR reads, yielding one entry per CDR3 protein. The sample lists roughly 700,000 distinct CDR3 sequences; around 13% were seen once. Findings and limits, study-wide: Researchers suggested that each seasonal influenza vaccination recruits few new T cells.

Note on this clonotype: The antigen remains unidentified. It may be a read error: a sequence one base away is much more abundant.

Germline lookup yields CDR1 DFQATT and CDR2 SNEGSKA (reference sequence). The CDR3 extends over 14 amino acids. The source was PBMCs from blood, collected around 15 days before vaccination. The V and J genes are TRBV20-1 and TRBJ1-3; no reliable D call. The sequence was obtained from a man in his fifties or sixties who received an inactivated influenza vaccine. The CDR3 loop reads CSAREFDSGNTISF. The CDR3 DNA follows: TGCAGTGCTAGAGAATTCGACTCTGGAAACACCATATCTTTT.